The 31 T cell receptor beta chains in this list originate from one sample, sequenced in a study of regulatory T cells in long-lasting Graves disease. According to the study, TCR beta libraries were built with iRepertoire HTBI primers and CDR3-region Arm-PCR. Using its own MiXCR run on the multiplex PCR reads, TCRdb lists one record per CDR3 protein. The sample gives 500,000 to 700,000 distinct CDR3 sequences, around 30% of which show up once; 35% to 55% is in the top ten. Time point of the sample: persistent/refractory GD, antithyroid drugs over 5 years with positive TRAb. PBMC-extracted RNA yielded the TCR library. Here the sequenced sample was peripheral blood mononuclear cells (PBMCs), taken when the disease was refractory, from a patient treated with antithyroid drugs. These receptors all stem from a female donor with Graves disease.

This chain links TRBV6-1 with TRBJ2-7; weak D call: TRBD1 (6 bases). The CDR3 sequence is 15 residues long. Germline V CDR1 and CDR2: MNHNS, SASEGT. V dropped 6 bases and J dropped 0 bases, with 15 bases sitting between them. CDR3 coding DNA: TGTGCCAGCAGACTCGGGACACAGAGCTCCTACGAGCAGTACTTC. This codes for CASRLGTQSSYEQYF.

This clonotype was counted ten times or more. The CDR3 protein is CSARRRGGEKLFF. The CDR3 nucleotides read TGCAGTGCTAGAAGGCGGGGAGGTGAAAAACTGTTTTTT. The gene calls are TRBV20-1 and TRBJ1-4; no clear D gene. Germline-derived CDR1 and CDR2 are DFQATT and SNEGSKA (reference sequence). Trimming cost V 2 bases and J 7 bases, with 11 bases left between them. The CDR3 is 13 residues long.

The J gene is TRBJ2-3, the V gene TRBV28; D is tentatively TRBD1 or TRBD2 (5 bases each). V lost 2 bases and J lost 5, with 20 bases in between. Looked up from germline, CDR1 is MDHEN and CDR2 is SYDVKM. This CDR3 has 17 residues. The CDR3 loop reads CASSLLLARVGVDTQYF. The DNA for the CDR3 is TGTGCCAGCAGTTTACTTTTGGCCAGGGTGGGGGTAGATACGCAGTATTTT. The full variable domain, in which reference TRBV28 and TRBJ2-3 provide the parts outside the CDR3, is DVKVTQSSRYLVKRTGEKVFLECVQDMDHENMFWYRQDPGLGLRLIYFSYDVKMKEKGDIPEGYSVSREKKERFSLILESASTNQTSMYLCASSLLLARVGVDTQYFGPGTRLTVL.

This clonotype was recorded a few times. V is TRBV2 and J is TRBJ1-5; tentatively, D is TRBD1 (5 bases). The CDR3 length is 13 residues. Per germline, CDR1 SNHLY and CDR2 FYNNEI. The V and J ends lost 5 bases and 7 bases respectively, with 12 bases between them. CDR3 nucleotides: TGTGCCAGCAGTACAGGTTACTTACAGCCCCAGCATTTT. The encoded protein is CASSTGYLQPQHF.

The V gene is TRBV7-9, the J gene TRBJ1-2; D remains ambiguous. This CDR3 spans 15 amino acids. The germline V gene encodes CDR1 SEHNR and CDR2 FQNEAQ (reference sequence). V dropped 2 bases and J dropped 4 bases, with 14 bases sitting between them. The CDR3 sequence is CASSLKVQDRYGYTF. DNA of the CDR3: TGTGCCAGCAGCTTAAAGGTGCAGGATCGCTATGGCTACACCTTC.

The V call is TRBV3-1, the J call TRBJ2-7, with 7 bases identical to TRBD2. After removal of 1 base from V and 4 bases from J, the junction contained 1 base not matched to a gene. The CDR3 sequence is 13 residues long. Germline V CDR1 and CDR2: LGHDT, YNNKEL (reference sequence). Here the CDR3 DNA reads TGTGCCAGCAGCCAAGTAGCGGGTTACGAGCAGTACTTC. It translates to CASSQVAGYEQYF.

The genes are TRBV15 and TRBJ2-3; D possibly matches TRBD1 or TRBD2 (5 bases each). The germline gives CDR1 LNHNV, CDR2 YYDKDF (reference sequence). This CDR3 spans 18 amino acids. V was pared by 5 bases and J by 0 bases, with 21 bases between. This CDR3 reads CATSERTGATASTDTQYF. The CDR3 coding sequence is TGTGCCACCAGCGAACGGACTGGGGCAACCGCTAGCACAGATACGCAGTATTTT.

The sample holds a few counts of this clonotype. The V call is TRBV12-5, the J call TRBJ1-5, with TRBD1 identical over 7 bases. Germline lookup yields CDR1 LGHNT and CDR2 FRNRAP. The CDR3 extends over 15 amino acids. The V and J ends lost 6 bases and 3 bases, in that order; junction bases with no gene match: 8. The CDR3 loop is CASGLRGSHNQPQHF. The CDR3 coding sequence is TGTGCTAGTGGCCTCAGGGGGTCCCACAATCAGCCCCAGCATTTT.

This clonotype was seen more than once but under ten times. The V and J genes are TRBV6-1 and TRBJ2-1; D is undetermined. The CDR3 is 11 residues long. Trimming left V 5 bases short and J 7 bases short, with 6 bases between. Germline lookup yields CDR1 MNHNS and CDR2 SASEGT. The CDR3 DNA reads TGTGCCAGCAGTCGCGAGAATGAGCAGTTCTTC. It codes for CASSRENEQFF.

This clonotype has a handful of counts. The chain couples TRBV10-3 to TRBJ2-7; 7 bases are a match to TRBD2. The length of the CDR3 is 13 residues. Germline V gene data show CDR1 as ENHRY and CDR2 as SYGVKD. The V segment lost 0 bases and the J segment 6 bases; nucleotides outside the gene matches: 2. CDR3 in DNA: TGTGCCATCAGTGAGTCGACTAGCCTCGAGCAGTACTTC. Amino acid sequence: CAISESTSLEQYF.

There are many counts of this clonotype. The chain joins TRBV3-1 to TRBJ2-7; weak D call: TRBD2 (5 bases). Germline loops: CDR1 LGHDT, CDR2 YNNKEL (reference sequence). CDR3 length: 13 residues. Trimming cost V 6 bases and J 0 bases, with 9 bases left between them. The CDR3 loop is CASRAASSYEQYF. In DNA form, the CDR3 reads TGTGCCAGCAGAGCGGCCAGCTCCTACGAGCAGTACTTC.

This clonotype was seen a single time. Since a much larger clone is just one base distant, this may be a read error. The gene calls are TRBV28 and TRBJ1-1; 7 bases match TRBD1. Germline V gene data show CDR1 as MDHEN and CDR2 as SYDVKM. The CDR3 spans 16 residues. The CDR3 nucleotides read TGTGCCTGCAGTGGGGGGAGTGTAGGGGGCGGTACTGAAGCTTTCTTT. It translates to CACSGGSVGGGTEAFF. Together with reference TRBV28 and TRBJ1-1, the CDR3 gives the full variable domain: DVKVTQSSRYLVKRTGEKVFLECVQDMDHENMFWYRQDPGLGLRLIYFSYDVKMKEKGDIPEGYSVSREKKERFSLILESASTNQTSMYLCACSGGSVGGGTEAFFGQGTRLTVV.

This clonotype appeared a few times. V gene TRBV5-4 combines with J gene TRBJ2-2; TRBD2 matches at 7 bases. V gave up 7 bases and J gave up 4 bases; unmatched junction bases: 13. The V gene's germline CDR1 is SGHNT and CDR2 YYREEE (reference sequence). The CDR3 loop spans 16 amino acids. CDR3 loop: CASSREGRAGTGELFF. The CDR3, as DNA: TGTGCCAGCTCCCGAGAGGGGAGGGCAGGCACCGGGGAGCTGTTTTTT.

The V gene is TRBV25-1, the J gene TRBJ1-5; D is perhaps TRBD1 (5 bases). Germline V CDR1 and CDR2: MGHDK, SYGVNS. This CDR3 region has 20 residues. The V and J ends lost 2 bases and 0 bases respectively, with 23 bases between them. The CDR3 loop reads CASSEDRRDPTVNSNQPQHF. The CDR3 nucleotides are TGTGCCAGCAGTGAAGATCGCCGGGACCCCACCGTTAATAGCAATCAGCCCCAGCATTTT.

The chain employs TRBV5-1 and TRBJ1-1; D perhaps matches TRBD1 (6 bases). The CDR3 totals 12 residues. Trimming pared 4 bases from V and 11 bases from J, leaving 15 bases between. Germline V CDR1 and CDR2: SGHRS, YFSETQ. The CDR3 here is CASSVGQGNAFF. CDR3 nucleotides: TGCGCCAGCAGCGTGGGACAAGGAAACGCTTTCTTT.

This clonotype was observed a handful of times. This chain joins TRBV10-3 and TRBJ2-7; D may be TRBD1 (6 bases). The CDR3 is 16 residues long. CDR1 is ENHRY, CDR2 SYGVKD, per germline. Trimming shortened V by 0 bases and J by 2 bases, and 14 bases separated the two germline ends. The chain's CDR3 is CAISESGTNNAYEQYF. In nucleotides, the CDR3 is TGTGCCATCAGTGAGTCCGGGACAAATAACGCCTACGAGCAGTACTTC.

The chain is built from TRBV14 and TRBJ2-3; TRBD2 aligns across 9 bases. V was pared by 6 bases and J by 5 bases, with 9 bases of the junction left unmatched. CDR1 SGHDN and CDR2 FVKESK come from the germline V gene. The CDR3 length is 15 residues. CDR3 sequence reads: CASSYSGSGGDTQYF. Here the CDR3 DNA reads TGTGCCAGCAGTTATAGCGGGAGTGGTGGAGATACGCAGTATTTT.

The chain employs TRBV5-5 and TRBJ2-6; no definite D call. CDR1 SGHKS and CDR2 YYEKEE come from the germline V gene (reference sequence). V was pared by 4 bases and J by 4 bases, with 12 bases between. The CDR3 sequence is 15 residues long. In DNA form, the CDR3 reads TGTGCCAGCAGCACCACCCCGGAGGGGGCCAACGTCCTGACTTTC. Protein: CASSTTPEGANVLTF.

This clonotype was found once. This rearrangement joins TRBV20-1 to TRBJ2-7; the D gene is possibly TRBD1 (7 bases). This CDR3 has 14 residues. Germline assignment: CDR1 DFQATT and CDR2 SNEGSKA (reference sequence). Trimming removed 0 bases at V and 7 bases at J, with 16 bases between. The CDR3, as DNA: TGCAGTGCTAGAGACAGGGGGGCCTTCTTGGAGCAGTACTTC. Amino acid sequence: CSARDRGAFLEQYF.

The chain links TRBV12-3 or TRBV12-4 to TRBJ2-6; 12 bases map to TRBD1. J lost 3 bases, V lost 5 bases, and 8 bases had no gene match. The CDR3 has 18 residues. CDR3 nucleotides: TGTGCCAGCAGTCAGTCGGGACAGGGGGCGCGTGGGGCCAACGTCCTGACTTTC. Translated: CASSQSGQGARGANVLTF.

The chain carries TRBV30 and TRBJ1-1; D gene unclear. The CDR3 is made up of 12 amino acids. With 2 bases removed from V and 4 bases from J, the gap between germline ends came to 8 bases. Germline CDR1 and CDR2: GTSNPN and SVGIG (reference sequence). DNA for the CDR3: TGTGCCTGGAGTTTTAGGCTCACTGAAGCTTTCTTT. This translates into CAWSFRLTEAFF. The full variable domain, in which reference TRBV30 and TRBJ1-1 provide the parts outside the CDR3, is SQTIHQWPATLVQPVGSPLSLECTVEGTSNPNLYWYRQAAGRGLQLLFYSVGIGQISSEVPQNLSASRPQDRQFILSSKKLLLSDSGFYLCAWSFRLTEAFFGQGTRLTVV.

There are many counts of this clonotype. The chain joins TRBV12-3 or TRBV12-4 to TRBJ2-7; 8 nucleotides match TRBD1. CDR3 length: 14 amino acids. V was pared by 4 bases and J by 4 bases, with 6 bases of the junction left unmatched. CDR3 nucleotides: TGTGCCAGCAGTTCGACAGGGGAGGTGTACGAGCAGTACTTC. Translation gives CASSSTGEVYEQYF.

Turning to this clonotype: This likely stems from a read error, as it lies one base from a far larger clone. In DNA, the CDR3 is TGTGCCAGCAATGAGAACACTGAAGCTTTCTTT. This sequence encodes CASNENTEAFF. The gene calls are TRBV6-1 and TRBJ1-1, with D hard to call. CDR1 is MNHNS, CDR2 SASEGT, per germline. CDR3 length: 11 residues. Trimming cost V 7 bases and J 1 base, with 4 bases left between them.

In this sample, this clonotype turned up many times. This chain joins TRBV24-1 and TRBJ1-1, with D uncertain. V lost 8 bases to trimming and J lost 6 bases, with 24 bases between them. The CDR3 is made up of 16 amino acids. Germline V gene sequence: CDR1 KGHDR, CDR2 SFDVKD. DNA of the CDR3: TGTGCCACCAATAGGAACGAATCGCCATTTAACGCTGAAGCTTTCTTT. Translated: CATNRNESPFNAEAFF.

The chain has TRBV6-2 or TRBV6-3 and TRBJ2-7, with D perhaps TRBD2 (6 bases). The CDR3 runs 12 residues. Per the germline V gene, CDR1 is MNHEY and CDR2 is SVGEGT. Trimming left V 8 bases short and J 4 bases short, with 12 bases between. The DNA for the CDR3 is TGTGCCAGCGGTAGCGGAATGTACGAGCAGTACTTC. Its translation is CASGSGMYEQYF.

Regarding this clonotype: At one end the junction does not follow the germline gene, possibly because of a read error. This chain uses TRBV9 with TRBJ2-7; 9 positions match TRBD1. The CDR3 has 17 residues. CDR1 SGDLS and CDR2 YYNGEE come from the germline V gene. The CDR3 protein is CAGSVEGGTGGWDEQYF. The CDR3 region has the DNA TGTGCCGGCAGCGTAGAGGGTGGCACAGGGGGCTGGGACGAGCAGTACTTC.

This clonotype has a handful of counts. The chain recombines TRBV20-1 with TRBJ2-5, with TRBD2 matching 9 bases. The CDR3 loop spans 15 amino acids. From germline, CDR1 is DFQATT and CDR2 SNEGSKA (reference sequence). V lost 4 bases, J lost 4 bases, and 10 bases stayed unmatched. CDR3 DNA: TGCAGTGCTACCCTTTTAGCGGGAGAATTAGAGACCCAGTACTTC. Its translation is CSATLLAGELETQYF.

As concerns this clonotype: This sequence may be a read error, since a much larger clone differs from it by one base. No DNA is shown, since the ends of the CDR3 on it are uncertain; the CDR3 is the one TCRdb lists. The genes are TRBV20-1 and TRBJ2-6. The CDR3 numbers 15 amino acids, ends counted. The germline V gene has CDR1 DFQATT and CDR2 SNEGSKA (reference sequence). This CDR3 reads CSARDVGSGANVPTF.

J is TRBJ1-2 and V is TRBV20-1, with TRBD1 identical over 7 bases. Germline CDR1 is DFQATT and CDR2 is SNEGSKA (reference sequence). CDR3 size: 13 residues. Germline trimming cut 3 bases from V and 6 bases from J; bases unmatched to any gene: 7. CDR3 in DNA: TGCAGTGCTAGCTCCCCCGGGACAGATGGCTACACCTTC. Translated, it gives CSASSPGTDGYTF.

This clonotype was counted between two and nine times. The chain is built from TRBV5-1 and TRBJ1-5; 8 nucleotides agree with TRBD1. V shed 4 bases and J 4 bases; nucleotides not matched to a gene: 7. Germline V lookup: CDR1 SGHRS, CDR2 YFSETQ. The CDR3 totals 15 residues. The CDR3 nucleotides read TGCGCCAGCAGCATTGGGACAGGAGGGAATCAGCCCCAGCATTTT. Encoded protein: CASSIGTGGNQPQHF.

The chain combines TRBV18 with TRBJ1-5; no clear D. There are 15 residues in the CDR3. Trimming shortened V by 3 bases and J by 5 bases, and 14 bases separated the two germline ends. Germline CDR1 is KGHSH and CDR2 is LQKENI. This CDR3 reads CASSPRAAGDQPQHF. The CDR3 bases are TGTGCCAGCTCACCTCGGGCGGCTGGCGATCAGCCCCAGCATTTT.